What follows are 24 T cell receptor beta chains derived from one specimen sequenced in a study of CD8+ T cells in alopecia areata. Extraction of RNA preceded its reverse transcription into cDNA, which served as the sequencing template. Sequencing used immunoSEQ multiplex PCR; TCRdb keeps in-frame clones, though not all of them. The sample shows some 110,000 clones, 35% to 40% of them seen only once. The source material was CD4+ T cells sorted from blood. The receptor source for this set is a human donor with alopecia areata.

The chain links TRBV29-1 to TRBJ2-1; D is perhaps TRBD2 (6 bases). The CDR3 spans 15 residues. Germline V CDR1 and CDR2: SQVTM, ANQGSEA. V dropped 6 bases and J dropped 7 bases, with 22 bases sitting between them. The CDR3 DNA sequence: TGCAGCGTCTTAAATTCCGGGACGGGGAGGAATGAGCAGTTCTTC. Amino acids: CSVLNSGTGRNEQFF.

This sequence joins TRBV11-2 and TRBJ2-7, with D possibly matching TRBD1 (5 bases). Germline V gene lookup returns CDR1 SGHAT and CDR2 FQNNGV. With 1 base removed from V and 5 bases from J, the gap between germline ends came to 18 bases. This CDR3 contains 16 residues. CDR3 nucleotides: TGTGCCAGCAGCTTAGCGCCAAGGGGCGCCCGGGACGAGCAGTACTTC. Translated: CASSLAPRGARDEQYF.

In its sample, this clone was seen a few times. The genes are TRBV7-2 and TRBJ2-3; D is uncertain. Per germline, CDR1 SGHTA and CDR2 FQGNSA. Trimming left V 5 bases short and J 2 bases short, with 5 bases between. The CDR3 is 12 residues long. This chain's CDR3 is CASSRPTDTQYF. Here the CDR3 DNA reads TGTGCCAGCAGCCGGCCCACAGATACGCAGTATTTT.

Only a few counts were recorded for this clone. V is TRBV29-1 and J is TRBJ1-1; unclear D gene. The CDR3 is 12 amino acids. From germline, CDR1 is SQVTM and CDR2 ANQGSEA. Deletions cut 1 base from V and 4 bases from J, with 7 bases between. The CDR3 loop reads CSVEVLGTEAFF. DNA of the CDR3: TGCAGCGTTGAAGTACTGGGCACTGAAGCTTTCTTT. Filled out from reference TRBV29-1 and TRBJ1-1, the complete variable domain reads SAVISQKPSRDICQRGTSLTIQCQVDSQVTMMFWYRQQPGQSLTLIATANQGSEATYESGFVIDKFPISRPNLTFSTLTVSNMSPEDSSIYLCSVEVLGTEAFFGQGTRLTVV.

This clone was counted between two and nine times. The chain recombines TRBV29-1 with TRBJ2-2; D is ambiguous. CDR3 length: 12 amino acids. Germline CDR1 and CDR2: SQVTM and ANQGSEA. The V and J ends lost 6 bases and 3 bases respectively, with 8 bases between them. CDR3 loop: CSVDRDTGELFF. In nucleotides, the CDR3 is TGCAGCGTAGACCGTGACACCGGGGAGCTGTTTTTT.

J is TRBJ2-3 and V is TRBV27, with 9 positions matching TRBD1. V shed 3 bases, J shed 6 bases, and the junction held 10 bases outside the gene matches. Germline CDR1 is MNHEY and CDR2 is SMNVEV (reference sequence). The CDR3 covers 16 residues. Here the CDR3 DNA reads TGTGCCAGCAGTTTCTACCGGGACAGGGTTGGGGATACGCAGTATTTT. Amino acids: CASSFYRDRVGDTQYF.

The J gene is TRBJ1-2, the V gene TRBV4-2; TRBD1 matches at 7 bases. The CDR3 extends over 16 amino acids. Trimming cost V 3 bases and J 4 bases; bases outside gene matches: 11. Germline-derived CDR1 and CDR2 are LGHNA and YNFKEQ. The CDR3 is CASSQASGQVIYGYTF. CDR3 nucleotides: TGTGCCAGCAGCCAGGCTTCCGGACAGGTTATCTATGGCTACACCTTC.

The chain has TRBV5-1 and TRBJ2-2; 9 positions match TRBD2. Per germline, CDR1 SGHRS and CDR2 YFSETQ. This CDR3 is 16 amino acids long. J gave up 7 bases and V 0 bases, and 7 bases lay outside the gene matches. CDR3 bases: TGCGCCAGCAGCTTGGTCGCGGGAGGGCCTATCGGGGAGCTGTTTTTT. It encodes CASSLVAGGPIGELFF.

This clone was seen only a few times. V and J are TRBV29-1 and TRBJ2-1; D gene unclear. The germline CDR1 and CDR2 sequences are SQVTM and ANQGSEA. The CDR3 length is 10 residues. V dropped 4 bases and J dropped 6 bases, with 4 bases sitting between them. The DNA of the CDR3 is TGCAGCGTTGGTTTCAATGAGCAGTTCTTC. Translated: CSVGFNEQFF.

The CDR3 region is CASSLSVAKNIQYF. CDR3 nucleotides: TGTGCCAGCAGCCTCAGCGTAGCCAAAAACATTCAGTACTTC. The V and J genes are TRBV7-2 and TRBJ2-4; D is ambiguous. The CDR3 loop spans 14 amino acids. Trimming shortened V by 5 bases and J by 0 bases, and 8 bases separated the two germline ends. Germline V gene sequence: CDR1 SGHTA, CDR2 FQGNSA.

The chain joins TRBV5-1 to TRBJ2-7; either TRBD1 or TRBD2 may supply D (5 bases each). The CDR3 is made up of 15 amino acids. Germline V gene data show CDR1 as SGHRS and CDR2 as YFSETQ. The V gene lost 4 bases and the J gene lost 7 bases, with 21 bases spanning the gap. The CDR3 nucleotides read TGCGCCAGCAGCGTGGGGATCGGGGCTACTGCTGAGCAGTACTTC. As protein: CASSVGIGATAEQYF.

The chain couples TRBV29-1 to TRBJ2-2; TRBD1 is a possible D gene (7 bases). The CDR3 has 17 residues. V shed 6 bases and J shed 9 bases, with 29 bases lying between them. Germline CDR1 reads SQVTM; CDR2 reads ANQGSEA. CDR3 nucleotides: TGCAGCGTCCCGGGGGAAGGAGGACAGGCTAATATCCGGGAGCTGTTTTTT. It yields the protein CSVPGEGGQANIRELFF.

The chain has TRBV29-1 and TRBJ1-2; 7 bases line up with TRBD1. This CDR3 has 14 amino acids. Trimming took 6 bases from V and 0 from J; bases not matched to a gene: 7. Germline CDR1 is SQVTM and CDR2 is ANQGSEA. CDR3 bases: TGCAGCGTCTCCGGACAGGAAGCTAACTATGGCTACACCTTC. Protein sequence: CSVSGQEANYGYTF.

V and J are TRBV5-1 and TRBJ1-1; possibly TRBD1 for D (6 bases). Trimming removed 4 bases from V and 3 bases from J, with 16 bases in between. This CDR3 is built from 15 residues. Germline CDR1 and CDR2: SGHRS and YFSETQ. The CDR3: CASSVARGGYTEAFF. The CDR3 DNA reads as TGCGCCAGCAGCGTTGCCAGGGGAGGGTACACTGAAGCTTTCTTT.

This clone was detected a few times. This chain links TRBV28 with TRBJ2-1; D may be TRBD1 (6 bases). The CDR3 spans 16 residues. Trimming left V 3 bases short and J 5 bases short, with 17 bases between. The germline V gene encodes CDR1 MDHEN and CDR2 SYDVKM. The CDR3 nucleotides read TGTGCCAGCAGTTTCGGCGAGGGCTGGGGGCACAATGAGCAGTTCTTC. Its protein product is CASSFGEGWGHNEQFF. The whole variable domain, remainder taken from reference TRBV28 and TRBJ2-1, is DVKVTQSSRYLVKRTGEKVFLECVQDMDHENMFWYRQDPGLGLRLIYFSYDVKMKEKGDIPEGYSVSREKKERFSLILESASTNQTSMYLCASSFGEGWGHNEQFFGPGTRLTVL.

The chain has TRBV6-5 and TRBJ1-1, with 9 bases identical to TRBD1. CDR1 is MNHEY and CDR2 is SVGAGI in the germline V gene. V was clipped by 6 bases and J by 4 bases; unmatched bases: 9. This CDR3 region has 15 residues. CDR3 DNA: TGTGCCAGCAGCCTAGGACAGGGGTGGGTCACTGAAGCTTTCTTT. Translating gives CASSLGQGWVTEAFF.

The chain joins TRBV20-1 to TRBJ2-3, with D perhaps matching TRBD2 (5 bases). V dropped 6 bases and J dropped 6 bases, with 10 bases sitting between them. The CDR3 extends over 11 amino acids. Looked up from germline, CDR1 is DFQATT and CDR2 is SNEGSKA (reference sequence). In nucleotides, the CDR3 is TGCAGTGCCGACCGAGGGGATACGCAGTATTTT. Protein sequence: CSADRGDTQYF.

This clone appeared a few times. The chain combines TRBV6-4 with TRBJ2-3; 8 positions agree with TRBD1. The length of the CDR3 is 14 residues. Germline V gene lookup returns CDR1 MRHNA and CDR2 SNTAGT. The V segment lost 0 bases and the J segment 4 bases; nucleotides outside the gene matches: 0. In DNA form, the CDR3 reads TGTGCCAGCAGTGACTCGACAGGGGCAGATACGCAGTATTTT. This gives the protein CASSDSTGADTQYF.

This rearrangement joins TRBV2 to TRBJ2-7, with 7 positions matching TRBD1. V dropped 8 bases and J dropped 7; count of bases not matched to a gene: 14. CDR3 length: 14 amino acids. In germline, CDR1 is SNHLY, CDR2 FYNNEI. CDR3 amino acids: CASGTDPVVREQYF. For the CDR3, the DNA is TGTGCCAGCGGGACAGACCCCGTCGTTAGGGAGCAGTACTTC.

This chain links TRBV5-1 with TRBJ2-5; 9 bases match TRBD2. Unmatched junction bases numbered 5, after V lost 4 bases and J lost 1 base. This CDR3 contains 15 residues. CDR1 SGHRS and CDR2 YFSETQ come from the germline V gene. CDR3 nucleotides: TGCGCCAGCAGCGCGGGGGGGCCCTTCCAAGAGACCCAGTACTTC. Amino acids: CASSAGGPFQETQYF.

This clone was recorded many times. V is TRBV19 and J is TRBJ2-7; D may be TRBD1 (5 bases). This CDR3 region has 14 residues. Trimming cost V 4 bases and J 5 bases, with 15 bases left between them. Germline CDR1 and CDR2: LNHDA and SQIVND (reference sequence). Here the CDR3 reads CASSTPGLRHEQYF. CDR3 nucleotides: TGTGCCAGTAGTACCCCAGGGTTGCGCCACGAGCAGTACTTC.

This chain connects TRBV2 to TRBJ2-3; a weak D match, TRBD2 (5 bases). The CDR3 length is 12 residues. Germline CDR1 SNHLY, CDR2 FYNNEI. The V and J ends lost 1 base and 6 bases respectively, with 5 bases between them. CDR3 sequence reads: CASSEGEDTQYF. The CDR3 DNA is TGTGCCAGCAGTGAAGGGGAGGATACGCAGTATTTT.

There are a few counts of this clone. The V call is TRBV11-3, the J call TRBJ2-3; D might be TRBD2 (6 bases). Germline loops: CDR1 SGHNT, CDR2 YENEEA. V shed 7 bases and J shed 2 bases, with 13 bases lying between them. There are 14 residues in the CDR3. The CDR3 region has the DNA TGTGCCAGCACCCCCCGGGGGACCACAGATACGCAGTATTTT. It specifies CASTPRGTTDTQYF. Complete variable domain (other parts from reference TRBV11-3 and TRBJ2-3): EAGVVQSPRYKIIEKKQPVAFWCNPISGHNTLYWYLQNLGQGPELLIRYENEEAVDDSQLPKDRFSAERLKGVDSTLKIQPAELGDSAVYLCASTPRGTTDTQYFGPGTRLTVL.

This clone came up a few times. The chain employs TRBV30 and TRBJ2-7, with 9 bases identical to TRBD1. Germline trimming cut 5 bases from V and 3 bases from J; bases unmatched to any gene: 5. Germline V CDR1 and CDR2: GTSNPN, SVGIG (reference sequence). The CDR3 totals 13 residues. The CDR3: CAWSGDRVYEQYF. DNA of the CDR3: TGTGCCTGGTCGGGGGACAGGGTCTACGAGCAGTACTTC.